Below are 14 T cell receptor beta chains sequenced from a single sample in a study of blood T cell repertoires in COVID-19. Sequencing used immunoSEQ multiplex PCR; TCRdb keeps in-frame clones, though not all of them. In the table there are around 170,000 clones, about 80% of which are singletons. The specimen was PBMCs or T cells enriched from blood (not recorded which). These receptors originate from a man in his fifties or sixties who had recovered from COVID-19.

This clone was seen only a few times. The chain uses TRBV9 and TRBJ1-2, with a weak D call TRBD1 (5 bases). The CDR3 is 13 residues long. Deletions cut 3 bases from V and 7 bases from J, with 13 bases between. Germline V gene sequence: CDR1 SGDLS, CDR2 YYNGEE. Here the CDR3 DNA reads TGTGCCAGCAGCGGGCTGGTTGGGGCTGGCTACACCTTC. Translation gives CASSGLVGAGYTF.

This rearrangement joins TRBV2 to TRBJ1-1; TRBD1 is a possible D gene (6 bases). V was shortened by 9 bases and J by 4 bases, with 15 bases between the two germline ends. The length of the CDR3 is 13 residues. Germline V CDR1 and CDR2: SNHLY, FYNNEI. The CDR3, as DNA: TGTGCCAGGAAGACAACAGGGAGCACTGAAGCTTTCTTT. It translates to CARKTTGSTEAFF.

This clone was picked up a small number of times. V gene TRBV10-1 combines with J gene TRBJ2-1; unclear D gene. Germline CDR1 WNHNN, CDR2 SYGVQD (reference sequence). CDR3 size: 15 residues. V shed 6 bases and J shed 6 bases, with 18 bases lying between them. The chain's CDR3 is CASSADRSTGNEQFF. CDR3 DNA sequence: TGCGCCAGCAGCGCTGACCGTTCGACGGGCAATGAGCAGTTCTTC.

The chain is built from TRBV5-1 and TRBJ1-1; 10 positions agree with TRBD1. Germline V lookup: CDR1 SGHRS, CDR2 YFSETQ. The CDR3 is 14 amino acids. Trimming removed 4 bases from V and 6 bases from J; junction bases left unmatched: 6. The CDR3 DNA sequence: TGCGCCAGCAGCCGCGATGGACAGGGGGCTGAAGCTTTCTTT. This sequence encodes CASSRDGQGAEAFF. Supplemented by reference TRBV5-1 and TRBJ1-1, the full variable domain reads KAGVTQTPRYLIKTRGQQVTLSCSPISGHRSVSWYQQTPGQGLQFLFEYFSETQRNKGNFPGRFSGRQFSNSRSEMNVSTLELGDSALYLCASSRDGQGAEAFFGQGTRLTVV.

The chain has TRBV7-8 and TRBJ2-5; D is possibly TRBD1 (6 bases). The CDR3 totals 15 residues. In germline, CDR1 is SGHVS, CDR2 FQNEAQ. Trimming cost V 5 bases and J 4 bases, with 17 bases left between them. CDR3 sequence (DNA): TGTGCCAGCAGCCCTCATGGGGGCTTTGTAGAGACCCAGTACTTC. As protein: CASSPHGGFVETQYF.

As for this clone: Its ends do not fully match the called genes, so a read error is possible. V is TRBV7-7 and J is TRBJ2-2, with TRBD2 matching over 7 bases. Germline V lookup: CDR1 SSHAT, CDR2 FNYEAQ (reference sequence). CDR3 length equals 15 residues. CDR3 DNA: TGTGCTAGCAGCGCCTCGGGGGGTATTACCGGGGAGCTGTTTTTT. It specifies CASSASGGITGELFF.

This clone appeared once. V usage is TRBV19 and J usage is TRBJ1-2, with D perhaps TRBD1 (5 bases). CDR1 LNHDA and CDR2 SQIVND come from the germline V gene (reference sequence). The V and J ends lost 5 bases and 4 bases respectively, with 17 bases between them. The CDR3 consists of 15 residues. The CDR3 is CASSFPRGTSYGYTF. Written as DNA, the CDR3 is TGTGCCAGTAGTTTCCCACGCGGGACGAGCTATGGCTACACCTTC.

The chain couples TRBV9 to TRBJ1-3, with D perhaps TRBD1 (6 bases). The germline V gene encodes CDR1 SGDLS and CDR2 YYNGEE. Trimming took off 2 bases at V and 4 bases at J, with 10 bases between the two ends. CDR3 size: 14 residues. CDR3 nucleotide sequence: TGTGCCAGCAGCGTTGGGGGCGGAGGAAACACCATATATTTT. It specifies CASSVGGGGNTIYF.

The V gene is TRBV7-8, the J gene TRBJ1-3, with D possibly being TRBD1 (5 bases). Germline-derived CDR1 and CDR2 are SGHVS and FQNEAQ. V dropped 5 bases and J dropped 0 bases, with 11 bases sitting between them. The CDR3 totals 15 residues. The CDR3 here is CASSRDRVSGNTIYF. The CDR3 DNA reads as TGTGCCAGCAGCCGTGACAGAGTCTCTGGAAACACCATATATTTT.

The V call is TRBV18, the J call TRBJ1-2; D is uncertain. Germline CDR1 KGHSH, CDR2 LQKENI. CDR3 length: 13 residues. V lost 2 bases and J 8 bases, leaving 12 bases between the germline ends. The CDR3 protein is CASSPDNGGGYTF. The CDR3 DNA is TGTGCCAGCTCACCAGATAATGGCGGAGGCTACACCTTC. The whole variable domain, filled in from reference TRBV18 and TRBJ1-2, reads NAGVMQNPRHLVRRRGQEARLRCSPMKGHSHVYWYRQLPEEGLKFMVYLQKENIIDESGMPKERFSAEFPKEGPSILRIQQVVRGDSAAYFCASSPDNGGGYTFGSGTRLTVV.

This rearrangement joins TRBV30 to TRBJ1-4; D is possibly TRBD1 (6 bases). V lost 3 bases and J lost 12, with 11 bases in between. The CDR3 runs to 11 residues. Germline CDR1 and CDR2: GTSNPN and SVGIG (reference sequence). The CDR3 DNA sequence: TGTGCCTGGAGCGTTGACAGGCAACTGTTTTTT. This translates into CAWSVDRQLFF.

The chain is built from TRBV6-5 and TRBJ1-6; 10 nucleotides align to TRBD1. In germline, CDR1 is MNHEY, CDR2 SVGAGI. Germline trimming cut 6 bases from V and 8 bases from J; bases unmatched to any gene: 4. This CDR3 is 14 amino acids long. CDR3 loop: CASRGTGEYSPLHF. As DNA, the CDR3 is TGTGCCAGCAGGGGGACAGGGGAATATTCACCCCTCCACTTT.

V and J are TRBV11-2 and TRBJ2-1; tentative D call: TRBD1 (6 bases). The V and J ends lost 5 bases and 6 bases respectively, with 11 bases between them. The germline V gene encodes CDR1 SGHAT and CDR2 FQNNGV. There are 13 residues in the CDR3. CDR3 region: CASSVQGANEQFF. In DNA, the CDR3 is TGTGCCAGCAGCGTACAGGGAGCCAATGAGCAGTTCTTC.

The chain recombines TRBV19 with TRBJ2-3, with TRBD1 matching over 7 bases. With 6 bases clipped from V and 2 bases from J, the junction kept 5 bases outside the gene matches. This CDR3 is 14 amino acids long. CDR1 and CDR2 (germline): LNHDA, SQIVND (reference sequence). The CDR3 DNA is TGTGCCAGTAGCCTCACAGGGGACACAGATACGCAGTATTTT. Its translation is CASSLTGDTDTQYF.